One and the same sample provided the 28 T cell receptor beta chains below, sequenced in a study of blood T cell repertoires in COVID-19. TCRdb's table, derived via immunoSEQ multiplex PCR, lists solely in-frame clones and lacks some. The sample records a few hundred thousand clones, roughly 85% being singletons. The specimen was peripheral blood. These receptors were collected from a woman younger than 30 with acute or convalescent COVID-19.

This clone turned up a few times. The chain has TRBV3-1 (or the pseudogene TRBV3-2) and TRBJ2-2; D may be TRBD2 (5 bases). This CDR3 is built from 16 residues. V lost 0 bases and J lost 7, with 15 bases in between. Germline CDR1 reads LGHDT; CDR2 reads YNNKEL (reference sequence). CDR3 region: CASSQDLKGSGGELFF. CDR3 DNA sequence: TGTGCCAGCAGCCAAGATTTGAAGGGAAGCGGCGGGGAGCTGTTTTTT.

The J gene is TRBJ2-1, the V gene TRBV24-1, with 8 bases that match TRBD2. Germline lookup yields CDR1 KGHDR and CDR2 SFDVKD. With 1 base clipped from V and 9 bases from J, the junction kept 22 bases outside the gene matches. This CDR3 is built from 20 residues. The CDR3 nucleotides read TGTGCCACCAGTGATTTCTCTTGGAAACCGAAGGGGGGACTAGTAACTGAGCAGTTCTTC. Residues: CATSDFSWKPKGGLVTEQFF.

The sample holds one count of this clone. This chain links TRBV20-1 with TRBJ2-3; D is possibly TRBD2 (5 bases). The V end lost 6 bases, the J end lost 1 base, and 20 bases lay between the germline ends. Per the germline V gene, CDR1 is DFQATT and CDR2 is SNEGSKA (reference sequence). The CDR3 has 16 amino acids. The CDR3 bases are TGCAGTGCAAGTCTGTGGCAGCGGAGCGGCACAGATACGCAGTATTTT. Residues: CSASLWQRSGTDTQYF.

The chain is built from TRBV6-5 and TRBJ1-4; 7 bases match TRBD1. With 2 bases clipped from V and 5 bases from J, the junction kept 5 bases outside the gene matches. This CDR3 region has 15 residues. Germline V gene sequence: CDR1 MNHEY, CDR2 SVGAGI. For the CDR3, the DNA is TGTGCCAGCAGTTACGTGGCAGGGGGGAATGAAAAACTGTTTTTT. Translating gives CASSYVAGGNEKLFF.

As DNA, the CDR3 is TGTGCCAGCAGTGACTCGGGGAATCAGCCCCAGCATTTT. Amino acids: CASSDSGNQPQHF. This sequence joins TRBV2 and TRBJ1-5; D unclear. Germline V gene sequence: CDR1 SNHLY, CDR2 FYNNEI. V lost 3 bases and J lost 4, with 7 bases in between. The CDR3 loop spans 13 amino acids.

The chain uses TRBV18 and TRBJ1-2, with unresolved D. The V and J ends lost 4 bases and 2 bases respectively, with 11 bases between them. Germline V gene lookup returns CDR1 KGHSH and CDR2 LQKENI. The CDR3 is made up of 14 amino acids. The CDR3 loop reads CASSLLGTNYGYTF. The CDR3 region has the DNA TGTGCCAGCTCACTACTAGGCACAAACTATGGCTACACCTTC. Together with reference TRBV18 and TRBJ1-2, the CDR3 gives the full variable domain: NAGVMQNPRHLVRRRGQEARLRCSPMKGHSHVYWYRQLPEEGLKFMVYLQKENIIDESGMPKERFSAEFPKEGPSILRIQQVVRGDSAAYFCASSLLGTNYGYTFGSGTRLTVV.

V and J are TRBV11-3 and TRBJ1-1; 7 bases are a match to TRBD1. Looked up from germline, CDR1 is SGHNT and CDR2 is YENEEA. This CDR3 has 16 residues. J was trimmed by 4 bases and V by 7 bases; bases with no gene match: 15. In DNA, the CDR3 is TGTGCCAGCACCACCCGGCGACCAGGGGGTAGCACTGAAGCTTTCTTT. Translation: CASTTRRPGGSTEAFF.

V and J are TRBV10-2 and TRBJ2-5, with D unresolved. The ends were cut back, 3 bases at V and 3 bases at J, with 8 bases in the middle. The CDR3 contains 13 residues. Germline lookup yields CDR1 WSHSY and CDR2 SAAADI. The CDR3 DNA is TGCGCCAGCAGTGATCCCCCCAAAGAGACCCAGTACTTC. This translates into CASSDPPKETQYF.

The J gene is TRBJ2-7, the V gene TRBV27; 14 bases map to TRBD2. The CDR3 consists of 18 residues. The germline V gene encodes CDR1 MNHEY and CDR2 SMNVEV (reference sequence). V gave up 2 bases and J gave up 3 bases; unmatched junction bases: 9. The CDR3 spells CASSLRLAGGPRVYEQYF. CDR3 DNA sequence: TGTGCCAGCAGTTTACGACTAGCGGGAGGGCCCAGGGTCTACGAGCAGTACTTC.

V and J are TRBV6-5 and TRBJ2-1; TRBD2 matches at 7 bases. The CDR3 runs 14 residues. V was pared by 7 bases and J by 0 bases, with 3 bases of the junction left unmatched. Looked up from germline, CDR1 is MNHEY and CDR2 is SVGAGI. In nucleotides, the CDR3 is TGTGCCAGCATGAAGCGGGACTCCTACAATGAGCAGTTCTTC. This gives the protein CASMKRDSYNEQFF.

The chain carries TRBV5-1 and TRBJ2-2; possibly TRBD1 for D (5 bases). CDR1 is SGHRS and CDR2 is YFSETQ in the germline V gene. There are 16 residues in the CDR3. Trimming stripped 4 bases from V and 3 bases from J, with 16 bases between. The CDR3 DNA follows: TGCGCCAGCAGCCCGTACAGGACGGCGGACACCGGGGAGCTGTTTTTT. Its translation is CASSPYRTADTGELFF.

The rearrangement joins TRBV28 to TRBJ1-2; D gene uncertain. V lost 5 bases and J lost 4, with 5 bases in between. The CDR3 consists of 11 residues. Per germline, CDR1 MDHEN and CDR2 SYDVKM. CDR3 coding DNA: TGTGCCAGCAGTCCGGGCTATGGCTACACCTTC. This codes for CASSPGYGYTF.

The rearrangement links TRBV6-2 or TRBV6-3 to TRBJ2-5, with D possibly matching TRBD2 (5 bases). Germline V gene data show CDR1 as MNHEY and CDR2 as SVGEGT. V was trimmed by 3 bases and J by 2 bases, leaving 13 bases between them. The length of the CDR3 is 15 residues. The CDR3 DNA reads as TGTGCCAGCAGTTATAAGGACTTTTTACAAGAGACCCAGTACTTC. It translates to CASSYKDFLQETQYF.

The table lists this clone with a few counts. The rearrangement uses TRBV6-5 and TRBJ2-7; no reliable D call. The CDR3 is 12 residues long. Germline V gene sequence: CDR1 MNHEY, CDR2 SVGAGI. V was pared by 6 bases and J by 1 base, with 7 bases between. The CDR3 region has the DNA TGTGCCAGCAGGGGCTATTCCTACGAGCAGTACTTC. Translation gives CASRGYSYEQYF.

This clone has only a few counts. The V call is TRBV6-7, the J call TRBJ2-3, with 9 bases that match TRBD2. TRBV6-7 has ORF status, its function being uncertain. The CDR3 runs to 17 residues. With V trimmed by 2 bases and J by 0 bases, 6 bases remained unmatched. The CDR3 DNA reads TGTGCCAGCAGTTACGTTGCGGGAGGGCCTAGCACAGATACGCAGTATTTT. This gives the protein CASSYVAGGPSTDTQYF.

Here the CDR3 DNA reads TGTGCCAGCAGGACGTGGGACAGGGGGGAAGAGACCCAGTACTTC. Amino acid sequence: CASRTWDRGEETQYF. The chain carries TRBV25-1 and TRBJ2-5; TRBD1 matches at 11 bases. The CDR3 is 15 residues long. Unmatched junction bases numbered 6, after V lost 6 bases and J lost 3 bases. Germline CDR1 is MGHDK and CDR2 is SYGVNS. The full variable domain, its missing parts supplied by reference TRBV25-1 and TRBJ2-5, is EADIYQTPRYLVIGTGKKITLECSQTMGHDKMYWYQQDPGMELHLIHYSYGVNSTEKGDLSSESTVSRIRTEHFPLTLESARPSHTSQYLCASRTWDRGEETQYFGPGTRLLVL.

This clone was counted a single time. This chain links TRBV6-6 with TRBJ2-1, with D possibly matching TRBD2 (6 bases). CDR1 and CDR2 from the germline V gene are MNHNY and SVGAGI (reference sequence). Trimming shortened V by 5 bases and J by 4 bases, and 12 bases separated the two germline ends. The CDR3 loop spans 14 amino acids. Here the CDR3 reads CASSPGGRYNEQFF. The CDR3 bases are TGTGCCAGCAGTCCCGGGGGTAGGTACAATGAGCAGTTCTTC.

This clone showed up just a few times. The CDR3 DNA is TGTGCCAGCAGCCAAGGACTAGCGGGAGGCCCTTTCCATCTGGAGCAGTACTTC. Its translation: CASSQGLAGGPFHLEQYF. V gene TRBV3-1 (or the pseudogene TRBV3-2) combines with J gene TRBJ2-7, with 13 bases lining up with TRBD2. There are 18 residues in the CDR3. The V gene end was trimmed by 1 base and the J gene end by 7 bases; junction bases not matched to a gene: 13. Germline V gene data show CDR1 as LGHDT and CDR2 as YNNKEL (reference sequence).

V is TRBV29-1 and J is TRBJ1-1; 8 bases are a match to TRBD1. Germline V gives CDR1 SQVTM, CDR2 ANQGSEA. V lost 7 bases to trimming and J lost 0 bases; unmatched junction nucleotides: 4. This CDR3 contains 13 residues. Here the CDR3 reads CSAGGAMNTEAFF. Here the CDR3 DNA reads TGCAGCGCAGGGGGCGCGATGAACACTGAAGCTTTCTTT.

This chain connects TRBV27 to TRBJ2-5; D perhaps matches TRBD1 (6 bases). Germline V lookup: CDR1 MNHEY, CDR2 SMNVEV (reference sequence). Trimming cost V 3 bases and J 4 bases, with 12 bases left between them. The length of the CDR3 is 14 residues. CDR3 bases: TGTGCCAGCAGTTTTTTTTCGACAGGAGAGACCCAGTACTTC. Residues: CASSFFSTGETQYF.

V is TRBV19 and J is TRBJ1-3; 7 nucleotides agree with TRBD1. The CDR3 covers 16 residues. After removal of 6 bases from V and 0 bases from J, the junction contained 8 bases not matched to a gene. Germline V lookup: CDR1 LNHDA, CDR2 SQIVND (reference sequence). CDR3 in amino acids: CASSLGQVSSGNTIYF. CDR3 nucleotide sequence: TGTGCCAGTAGCCTCGGACAGGTTTCCTCTGGAAACACCATATATTTT.

The gene calls are TRBV25-1 and TRBJ2-7; possibly TRBD1 for D (6 bases). The CDR3 runs 15 residues. Trimming shortened V by 2 bases and J by 2 bases, and 13 bases separated the two germline ends. The V gene's germline CDR1 is MGHDK and CDR2 SYGVNS. The CDR3 sequence: CASSELGTRAYEQYF. The CDR3 DNA reads as TGTGCCAGCAGTGAACTCGGGACACGAGCCTACGAGCAGTACTTC.

The V call is TRBV6-6, the J call TRBJ1-5; the D gene is possibly TRBD1 (5 bases). The V end lost 8 bases, the J end lost 3 bases, and 11 bases lay between the germline ends. Per the germline V gene, CDR1 is MNHNY and CDR2 is SVGAGI (reference sequence). CDR3 length equals 13 residues. The CDR3 spells CASDGTNNQPQHF. CDR3 nucleotides: TGTGCCAGCGACGGGACTAACAATCAGCCCCAGCATTTT.

A single count supports this clone. The gene calls are TRBV13 and TRBJ2-1; a possible D gene is TRBD2 (6 bases). Trimming stripped 3 bases from V and 7 bases from J, with 10 bases between. The CDR3 consists of 13 residues. Germline V gene data show CDR1 as PRHDT and CDR2 as FYEKMQ (reference sequence). The CDR3 DNA follows: TGTGCCAGCAGCTTGACTAGGCAAAATGAGCAGTTCTTC. Protein product: CASSLTRQNEQFF.

This clone came up once. V and J are TRBV27 and TRBJ2-7; 11 nucleotides match TRBD2. The V and J ends lost 7 bases and 3 bases, in that order; junction bases with no gene match: 14. This CDR3 comprises 17 residues. CDR1 MNHEY and CDR2 SMNVEV come from the germline V gene (reference sequence). Here the CDR3 reads CASNPGWGTSGFYEQYF. For the CDR3, the DNA is TGTGCCAGCAACCCCGGGTGGGGGACTAGCGGCTTCTACGAGCAGTACTTC.

The chain has TRBV5-1 and TRBJ2-7; 7 bases are a match to TRBD2. Trimming removed 4 bases from V and 3 bases from J; junction bases left unmatched: 10. The length of the CDR3 is 15 residues. Germline lookup yields CDR1 SGHRS and CDR2 YFSETQ. The CDR3 protein is CASSTPGLPIYEQYF. Here the CDR3 DNA reads TGCGCCAGCAGCACTCCGGGACTACCGATCTACGAGCAGTACTTC. Drawing the rest from reference TRBV5-1 and TRBJ2-7, the complete variable domain is KAGVTQTPRYLIKTRGQQVTLSCSPISGHRSVSWYQQTPGQGLQFLFEYFSETQRNKGNFPGRFSGRQFSNSRSEMNVSTLELGDSALYLCASSTPGLPIYEQYFGPGTRLTVT.

The chain is built from TRBV24-1 and TRBJ2-7, with TRBD2 matching over 7 bases. CDR3 length equals 15 residues. The J segment lost 0 bases and the V segment lost 4 bases, leaving 5 bases of the junction unmatched. CDR1 and CDR2 from the germline V gene are KGHDR and SFDVKD. The CDR3 DNA reads as TGTGCCACCAGTGACCCCCAGCGGGGCTCCTACGAGCAGTACTTC. Its translation is CATSDPQRGSYEQYF.

This rearrangement joins TRBV19 to TRBJ2-1; TRBD2 matches 10 bases. The CDR3 consists of 15 residues. Looked up from germline, CDR1 is LNHDA and CDR2 is SQIVND (reference sequence). J lost 7 bases, V lost 5 bases, and 8 bases had no gene match. CDR3 in amino acids: CASSHPGLALNEQFF. In DNA, the CDR3 is TGTGCCAGTAGTCACCCGGGACTAGCGTTAAATGAGCAGTTCTTC.